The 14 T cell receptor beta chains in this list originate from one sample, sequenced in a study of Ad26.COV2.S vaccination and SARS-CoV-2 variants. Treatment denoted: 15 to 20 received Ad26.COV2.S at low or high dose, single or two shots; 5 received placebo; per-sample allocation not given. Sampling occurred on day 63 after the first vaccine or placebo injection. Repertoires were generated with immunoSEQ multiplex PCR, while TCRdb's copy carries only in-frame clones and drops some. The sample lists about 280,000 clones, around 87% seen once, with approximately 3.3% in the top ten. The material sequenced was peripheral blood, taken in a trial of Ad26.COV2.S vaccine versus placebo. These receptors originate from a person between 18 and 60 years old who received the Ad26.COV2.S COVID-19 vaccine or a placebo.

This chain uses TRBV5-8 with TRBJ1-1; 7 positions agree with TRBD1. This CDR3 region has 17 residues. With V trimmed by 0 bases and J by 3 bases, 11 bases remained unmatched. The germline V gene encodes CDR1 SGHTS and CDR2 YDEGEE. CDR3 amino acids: CASSLALQSTGHTEAFF. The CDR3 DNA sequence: TGTGCCAGCAGCTTGGCCCTACAGTCGACAGGGCACACTGAAGCTTTCTTT. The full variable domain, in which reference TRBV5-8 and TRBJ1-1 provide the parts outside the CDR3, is EAGVTQSPTHLIKTRGQQATLRCSPISGHTSVYWYQQALGLGLQFLLWYDEGEERNRGNFPPRFSGRQFPNYSSELNVNALELEDSALYLCASSLALQSTGHTEAFFGQGTRLTVV.

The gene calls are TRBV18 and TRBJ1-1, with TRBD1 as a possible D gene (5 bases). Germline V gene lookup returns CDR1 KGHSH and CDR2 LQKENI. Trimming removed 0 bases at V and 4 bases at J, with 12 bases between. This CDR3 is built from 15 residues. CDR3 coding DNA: TGTGCCAGCTCACCACCGCACCCCCAGGGCACTGAAGCTTTCTTT. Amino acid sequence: CASSPPHPQGTEAFF.

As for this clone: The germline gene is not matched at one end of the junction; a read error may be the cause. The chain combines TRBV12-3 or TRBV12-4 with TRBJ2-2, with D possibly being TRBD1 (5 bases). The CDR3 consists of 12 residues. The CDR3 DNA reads TGTGCCAGCAGAACGGACACCCGGGAGCTGTTTTTT. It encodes CASRTDTRELFF.

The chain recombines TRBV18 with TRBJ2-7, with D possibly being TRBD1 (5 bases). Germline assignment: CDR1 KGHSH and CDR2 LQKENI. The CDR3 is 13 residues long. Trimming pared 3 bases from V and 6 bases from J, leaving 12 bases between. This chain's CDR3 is CASSPQGSSEQYF. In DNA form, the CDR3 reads TGTGCCAGCTCACCCCAGGGTTCGAGCGAGCAGTACTTC.

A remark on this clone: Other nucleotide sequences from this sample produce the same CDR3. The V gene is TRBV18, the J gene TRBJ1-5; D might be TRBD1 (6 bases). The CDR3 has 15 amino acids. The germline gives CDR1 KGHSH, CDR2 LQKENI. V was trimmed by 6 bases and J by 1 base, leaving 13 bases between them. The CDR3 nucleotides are TGTGCCAGCTCCAACAGGGACGGAAGCAATCAGCCCCAGCATTTT. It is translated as CASSNRDGSNQPQHF. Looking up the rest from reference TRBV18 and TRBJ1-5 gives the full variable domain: NAGVMQNPRHLVRRRGQEARLRCSPMKGHSHVYWYRQLPEEGLKFMVYLQKENIIDESGMPKERFSAEFPKEGPSILRIQQVVRGDSAAYFCASSNRDGSNQPQHFGDGTRLSIL.

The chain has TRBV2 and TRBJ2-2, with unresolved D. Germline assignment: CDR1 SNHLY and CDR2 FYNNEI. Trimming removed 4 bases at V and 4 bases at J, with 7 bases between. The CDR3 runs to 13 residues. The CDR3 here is CASSGTPTGELFF. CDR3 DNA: TGTGCCAGCAGTGGGACGCCCACCGGGGAGCTGTTTTTT. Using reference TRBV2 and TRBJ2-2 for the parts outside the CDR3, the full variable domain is EPEVTQTPSHQVTQMGQEVILRCVPISNHLYFYWYRQILGQKVEFLVSFYNNEISEKSEIFDDQFSVERPDGSNFTLKIRSTKLEDSAMYFCASSGTPTGELFFGEGSRLTVL.

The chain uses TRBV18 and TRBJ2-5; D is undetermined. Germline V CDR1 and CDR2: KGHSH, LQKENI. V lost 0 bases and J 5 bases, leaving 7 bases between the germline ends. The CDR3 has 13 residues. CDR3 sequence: CASSPPFAETQYF. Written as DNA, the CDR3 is TGTGCCAGCTCACCACCCTTTGCCGAGACCCAGTACTTC.

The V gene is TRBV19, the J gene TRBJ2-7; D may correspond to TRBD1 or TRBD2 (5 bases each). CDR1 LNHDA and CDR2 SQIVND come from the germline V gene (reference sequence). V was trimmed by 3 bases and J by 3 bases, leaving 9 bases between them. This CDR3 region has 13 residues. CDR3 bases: TGTGCCAGTAGTATGGGACGGATCTACGAGCAGTACTTC. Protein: CASSMGRIYEQYF.

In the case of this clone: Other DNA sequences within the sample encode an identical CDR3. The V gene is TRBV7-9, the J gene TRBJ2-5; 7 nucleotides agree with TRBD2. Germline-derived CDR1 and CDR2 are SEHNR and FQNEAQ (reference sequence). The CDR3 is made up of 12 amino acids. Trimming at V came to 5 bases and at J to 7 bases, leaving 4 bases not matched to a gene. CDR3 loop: CASSRGEGTQYF. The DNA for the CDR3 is TGTGCCAGCAGCCGGGGGGAGGGGACCCAGTACTTC.

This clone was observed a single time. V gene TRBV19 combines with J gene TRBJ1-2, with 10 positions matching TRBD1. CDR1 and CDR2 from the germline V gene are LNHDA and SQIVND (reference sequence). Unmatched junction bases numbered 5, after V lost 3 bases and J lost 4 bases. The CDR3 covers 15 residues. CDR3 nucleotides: TGTGCCAGTAGTATCGAGGGGGACAGGGGCTATGGCTACACCTTC. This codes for CASSIEGDRGYGYTF.

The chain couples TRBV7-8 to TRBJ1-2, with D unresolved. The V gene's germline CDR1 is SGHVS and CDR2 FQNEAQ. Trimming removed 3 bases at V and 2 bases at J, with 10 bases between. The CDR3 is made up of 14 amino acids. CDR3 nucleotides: TGTGCCAGCAGCTTCCATCGGGAGAACTATGGCTACACCTTC. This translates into CASSFHRENYGYTF.

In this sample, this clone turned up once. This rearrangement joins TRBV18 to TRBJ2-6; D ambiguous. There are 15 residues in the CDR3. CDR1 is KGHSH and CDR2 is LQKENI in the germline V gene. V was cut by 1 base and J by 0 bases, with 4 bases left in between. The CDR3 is CASSPRVSGANVLTF. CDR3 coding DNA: TGTGCCAGCTCACCACGGGTCTCTGGGGCCAACGTCCTGACTTTC.

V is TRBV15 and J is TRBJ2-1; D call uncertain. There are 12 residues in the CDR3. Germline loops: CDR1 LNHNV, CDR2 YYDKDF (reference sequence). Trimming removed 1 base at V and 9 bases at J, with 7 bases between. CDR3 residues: CATSRANGEQFF. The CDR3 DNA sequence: TGTGCCACCAGCAGAGCAAATGGTGAGCAGTTCTTC.

DNA of the CDR3: TGTGCCAGCAGCCAAGACTTTTCCCCGGGCGGGGGACTCTACGAGCAGTACTTC. Translating it yields CASSQDFSPGGGLYEQYF. The J gene is TRBJ2-7, the V gene TRBV4-2; 7 bases line up with TRBD2. The J segment lost 3 bases and the V segment lost 0 bases, leaving 14 bases of the junction unmatched. CDR3 size: 18 residues. Germline lookup yields CDR1 LGHNA and CDR2 YNFKEQ.